This record concerns one T cell receptor beta chain sequence. Its specificity is not known. The data derive from a study of vaccination and CD4 T cells after COVID-19. On the study more broadly: Six males and four females constituted the convalescent cohort, two of whom were Hispanic. Convalescent patients gave post-COVID blood a median roughly 96 days post-diagnosis, range 35 to 161. Post-vaccine sampling followed dose two by a median roughly 74 days (range 14 to 241). Study-level points and caveats: Median SARS-CoV-2-reactive clonotype numbers rose nonsignificantly, 21 to 38.

Sequenced with the Oncomine TCR Beta short-read assay was DNA taken from cultured CD4+ T cells. TCRdb fed the PCR reads into MiXCR, producing one record per CDR3 protein. Altogether around 13,000 distinct CDR3 sequences are present, under 60% being singletons, with the ten largest covering 16%. As for treatment: roughly 10-day PBMC culture with coronavirus spike peptide pools or control peptides (ViraFEST assay). V shed 3 bases, J shed 8 bases, and the junction held 11 bases outside the gene matches. The CDR3 is 16 amino acids. Germline loops: CDR1 SGHRS, CDR2 YFSETQ. What was sequenced was CD4+ T cells from blood, cultured in vitro. The V and J genes are TRBV5-1 and TRBJ2-1, with 10 positions matching TRBD2. The clonotype was recovered from a human donor who had recovered from COVID-19. The CDR3, as DNA: TGCGCCAGCAGCTCTACCGGCCTAGCGGGAGTCGATGAGCAGTTCTTC. This codes for CASSSTGLAGVDEQFF.